Detailed here is one TCR beta chain. V shed 0 bases and J 3 bases; nucleotides not matched to a gene: 8. The germline CDR1 and CDR2 sequences are SGHTS and YDEGEE. The CDR3 is made up of 16 amino acids. Per the original methods: Quantification of nucleated cells was approximated via reference gene primer amplification. The data were produced by immunoSEQ multiplex PCR, yet TCRdb's version contains in-frame clones alone and is incomplete. V and J calls and clone size follow that table, whereas D and trimming were derived from the DNA. The sample shows some 460,000 clones, nearly 90% of them seen only once. This sample was included in a study of blood T cell repertoires in COVID-19. As for the study in general: Sites in the United States, Italy and Spain provided acute and convalescent COVID-19 samples. PBMCs, B-cell-depleted T cells, or T cells were the source of the cDNA or gDNA that made up the material.

The origin of this receptor is a woman aged 18-35 years with acute COVID-19. Input material: PBMCs or T cells enriched from blood (not recorded which). The genes are TRBV5-8 and TRBJ2-7; 8 nucleotides agree with TRBD1. In DNA form, the CDR3 reads TGTGCCAGCAGCTTGGTGGTGGGACAGGACAACTACGAGCAGTACTTC. It encodes CASSLVVGQDNYEQYF.